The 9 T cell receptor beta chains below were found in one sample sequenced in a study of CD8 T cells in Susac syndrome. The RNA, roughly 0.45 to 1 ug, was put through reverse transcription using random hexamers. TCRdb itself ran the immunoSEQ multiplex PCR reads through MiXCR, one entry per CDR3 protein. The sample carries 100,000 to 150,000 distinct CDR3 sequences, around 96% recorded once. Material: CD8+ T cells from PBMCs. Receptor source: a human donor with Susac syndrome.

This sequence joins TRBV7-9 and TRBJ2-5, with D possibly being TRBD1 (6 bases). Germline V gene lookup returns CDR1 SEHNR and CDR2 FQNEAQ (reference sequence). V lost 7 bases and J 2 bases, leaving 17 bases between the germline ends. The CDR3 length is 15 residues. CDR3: CASTPPTGLQETQYF. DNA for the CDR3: TGTGCCAGCACCCCGCCTACAGGGCTGCAAGAGACCCAGTACTTC.

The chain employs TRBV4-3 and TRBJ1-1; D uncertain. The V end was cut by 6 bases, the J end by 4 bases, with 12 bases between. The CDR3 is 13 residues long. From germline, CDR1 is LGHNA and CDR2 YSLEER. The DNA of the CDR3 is TGCGCCAGCAGTCACGTTGGTGGCACTGAAGCTTTCTTT. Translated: CASSHVGGTEAFF.

As DNA, the CDR3 is TGTGCCAGCAGCCCTTTAGGCCGAACTGAAGCTTTCTTT. Protein: CASSPLGRTEAFF. The rearrangement links TRBV13 to TRBJ1-1, with D unclear. Germline V CDR1 and CDR2: PRHDT, FYEKMQ (reference sequence). Trimming took 5 bases from V and 5 from J, leaving 12 bases between them. The CDR3 totals 13 residues.

The CDR3: CASSQDWGPGAFF. Here the CDR3 DNA reads TGCGCCAGCAGCCAAGATTGGGGACCTGGGGCTTTCTTT. This chain uses TRBV4-1 with TRBJ1-1; TRBD1 is a possible D gene (5 bases). V lost 0 bases to trimming and J lost 11 bases, with 13 bases between them. This CDR3 has 13 residues. The germline V gene encodes CDR1 MGHRA and CDR2 YSYEKL.

The CDR3 loop is CASSPDAGTEGLAGVAGELFF. The CDR3, as DNA: TGTGCCAGCAGCCCCGACGCCGGGACAGAGGGACTAGCGGGAGTTGCCGGGGAGCTGTTTTTT. The chain carries TRBV9 and TRBJ2-2; 14 nucleotides agree with TRBD2. Germline values: CDR1 SGDLS, CDR2 YYNGEE. The CDR3 is 21 residues long. V shed 4 bases, J shed 6 bases, and the junction held 20 bases outside the gene matches.

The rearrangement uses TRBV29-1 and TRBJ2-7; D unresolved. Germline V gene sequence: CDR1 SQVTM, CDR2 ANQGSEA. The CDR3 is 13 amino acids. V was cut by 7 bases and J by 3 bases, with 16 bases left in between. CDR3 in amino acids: CSARVPGRYEQYF. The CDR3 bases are TGCAGCGCCCGTGTACCGGGCCGCTACGAGCAGTACTTC.

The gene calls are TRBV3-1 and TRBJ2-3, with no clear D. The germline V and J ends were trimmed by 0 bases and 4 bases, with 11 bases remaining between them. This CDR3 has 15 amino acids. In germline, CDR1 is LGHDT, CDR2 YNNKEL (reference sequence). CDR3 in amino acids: CASSQDLDSADTQYF. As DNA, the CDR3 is TGTGCCAGCAGCCAAGATCTAGACTCCGCAGATACGCAGTATTTT.

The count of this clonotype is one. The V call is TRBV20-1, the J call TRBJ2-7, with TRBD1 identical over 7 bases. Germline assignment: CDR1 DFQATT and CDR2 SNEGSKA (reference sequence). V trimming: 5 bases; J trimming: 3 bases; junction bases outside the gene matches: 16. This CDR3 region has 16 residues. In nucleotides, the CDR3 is TGCAGTGCTCCCCCCCTCGGGACAGCAAAAGACTACGAGCAGTACTTC. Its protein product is CSAPPLGTAKDYEQYF.

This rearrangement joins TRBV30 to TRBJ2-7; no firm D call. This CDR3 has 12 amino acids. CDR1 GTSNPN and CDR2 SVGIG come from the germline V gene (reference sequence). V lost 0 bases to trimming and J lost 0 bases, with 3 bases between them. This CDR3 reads CAWSVDSYEQYF. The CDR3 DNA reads TGTGCCTGGAGTGTTGACTCCTACGAGCAGTACTTC.